This T cell receptor beta chain was sequenced for a study of blood T cell repertoires in COVID-19. This clone was seen only once. Clones were read by immunoSEQ multiplex PCR, and TCRdb kept only the in-frame ones, dropping some. The table records around 130,000 clones, roughly 80% of them present only once. Germline trimming cut 5 bases from V and 2 bases from J; bases unmatched to any gene: 9. This CDR3 spans 16 amino acids. The germline V gene has CDR1 LNHDA and CDR2 SQIVND (reference sequence). The source is a man under 40 who had recovered from COVID-19. The sequenced sample consisted of PBMCs or T cells enriched from blood (not recorded which). The chain couples TRBV19 to TRBJ1-2; TRBD1 aligns across 9 bases. This CDR3 reads CASSPRTGDANYGYTF. CDR3 sequence (DNA): TGTGCCAGTAGTCCCCGGACAGGGGACGCAAACTATGGCTACACCTTC. The whole variable domain, remainder taken from reference TRBV19 and TRBJ1-2, is DGGITQSPKYLFRKEGQNVTLSCEQNLNHDAMYWYRQDPGQGLRLIYYSQIVNDFQKGDIAEGYSVSREKKESFPLTVTSAQKNPTAFYLCASSPRTGDANYGYTFGSGTRLTVV.